Each of the 23 T cell receptor beta chains below was sequenced from the same sample in a study of shared clonotypes between healthy human individuals. TCRdb's copy holds only in-frame clones and misses some; the assay was immunoSEQ multiplex PCR. The sample contains a few million clones, around 93% of which appear only once. The sample consisted of naive CD4+ T cells from PBMCs. Subset of the sample: CD45RA+ positively selected. The source of these receptors is a man aged 18 to 30 in good health. Some clones in this sample may be carry-over from other donors' samples.

This clone was recorded only once. V usage is TRBV4-3 and J usage is TRBJ1-1; D remains ambiguous. Germline lookup yields CDR1 LGHNA and CDR2 YSLEER. The CDR3 consists of 16 residues. V lost 1 base to trimming and J lost 0 bases, with 12 bases between them. CDR3 in DNA: TGCGCCAGCAGCCAAGGGGTACAAGTATTGAACACTGAAGCTTTCTTT. This encodes CASSQGVQVLNTEAFF.

The chain carries TRBV5-1 and TRBJ1-2; D unclear. CDR1 SGHRS and CDR2 YFSETQ come from the germline V gene. The CDR3 contains 16 residues. The V gene lost 1 base and the J gene lost 5 bases, with 18 bases spanning the gap. The CDR3 is CASSLLGSAATYGYTF. The CDR3 DNA is TGCGCCAGCAGCTTGTTGGGCTCCGCTGCAACATATGGCTACACCTTC.

V is TRBV30 and J is TRBJ2-5; 9 bases fit TRBD2. Germline V gene sequence: CDR1 GTSNPN, CDR2 SVGIG (reference sequence). J gave up 1 base and V 4 bases, and 7 bases lay outside the gene matches. The CDR3 runs 15 residues. The DNA of the CDR3 is TGTGCCTGGACGCCGGGACTAGCAGTCCAAGAGACCCAGTACTTC. Protein product: CAWTPGLAVQETQYF.

V and J are TRBV11-2 and TRBJ2-1; D call uncertain. Trimming shortened V by 5 bases and J by 4 bases, and 9 bases separated the two germline ends. This CDR3 comprises 13 residues. Germline V lookup: CDR1 SGHAT, CDR2 FQNNGV. CDR3 amino acids: CASSGQVYNEQFF. CDR3 in DNA: TGTGCCAGCAGCGGGCAAGTATACAATGAGCAGTTCTTC.

The CDR3 coding sequence is TGTGCCAGCAGCACGGGCTTAGATGAGCAGTTCTTC. Amino acids: CASSTGLDEQFF. The rearrangement uses TRBV11-3 and TRBJ2-1, with no clear D. The V gene lost 5 bases and the J gene lost 8 bases, with 10 bases spanning the gap. The CDR3 length is 12 residues. The germline V gene encodes CDR1 SGHNT and CDR2 YENEEA.

CDR3 region: CASSLNSGSGTEDTQYF. DNA of the CDR3: TGTGCCAGCAGCTTAAACTCAGGTAGCGGGACTGAAGATACGCAGTATTTT. This chain uses TRBV7-8 with TRBJ2-3; 8 bases fit TRBD2. The CDR3 spans 17 residues. Trimming removed 2 bases from V and 5 bases from J; junction bases left unmatched: 12. Germline V gene data show CDR1 as SGHVS and CDR2 as FQNEAQ.

The CDR3 is CASRDGRVANTGELFF. The CDR3 DNA is TGCGCCAGCAGAGACGGCAGGGTCGCGAACACCGGGGAGCTGTTTTTT. The rearrangement links TRBV5-1 to TRBJ2-2; D might be TRBD1 (5 bases). Trimming left V 5 bases short and J 0 bases short, with 14 bases between. CDR3 length equals 16 residues. Germline V CDR1 and CDR2: SGHRS, YFSETQ.

A remark on this clone: As the CDR3 is not closed by the conserved phenylalanine or tryptophan, this likely results from a read error. The DNA is omitted, as the CDR3 cannot be located on it reliably, and the CDR3 follows TCRdb's listing. The chain recombines TRBV4-1 with TRBJ1-2. Including both end residues, the CDR3 is 14 amino acids long. Germline lookup yields CDR1 MGHRA and CDR2 YSYEKL. The CDR3 here is CASSHVQRTDPSSS.

A single count supports this clone. This rearrangement joins TRBV6-5 to TRBJ2-5, with 11 bases fitting TRBD2. The V gene end was trimmed by 4 bases and the J gene end by 3 bases; junction bases not matched to a gene: 7. CDR1 MNHEY and CDR2 SVGAGI come from the germline V gene. The CDR3 runs to 16 residues. CDR3 in amino acids: CASSLTSGTRKETQYF. The CDR3 DNA reads TGTGCCAGCAGTTTGACTAGCGGGACAAGAAAAGAGACCCAGTACTTC.

Regarding this clone: The junction and the germline gene differ at one end; a read error may be behind it. The J gene is TRBJ1-2, the V gene TRBV28; D remains unclear. CDR1 and CDR2 (germline): MDHEN, SYDVKM. This CDR3 has 11 residues. CDR3 residues: CAARRRLAFSF. The CDR3 DNA sequence: TGTGCCGCTCGGCGGCGTTTAGCTTTTTCCTTC.

The V and J genes are TRBV6-5 and TRBJ2-2; 8 bases are shared with TRBD2. J was trimmed by 0 bases and V by 8 bases; bases with no gene match: 5. CDR3 length equals 15 residues. CDR1 is MNHEY and CDR2 is SVGAGI in the germline V gene. The CDR3 spells CASGSAGANTGELFF. The CDR3 DNA is TGTGCCAGCGGTTCAGCGGGGGCGAACACCGGGGAGCTGTTTTTT.

V and J are TRBV5-6 and TRBJ2-7; D is ambiguous. The CDR3 totals 14 residues. The germline V gene encodes CDR1 SGHDT and CDR2 YYEEEE. V was pared by 2 bases and J by 0 bases, with 9 bases between. The CDR3 coding sequence is TGTGCCAGCAGCTTCTTCCGCGGCTCCTACGAGCAGTACTTC. Encoded protein: CASSFFRGSYEQYF.

This chain links TRBV5-1 with TRBJ1-4, with TRBD1 matching 7 bases. Germline CDR1 SGHRS, CDR2 YFSETQ. CDR3 length: 17 amino acids. The V segment lost 4 bases and the J segment 7 bases; nucleotides outside the gene matches: 16. Written as DNA, the CDR3 is TGCGCCAGCAGCCCAGGGCAGGGGGAAGGTTTCGGTGAAAAACTGTTTTTT. As protein: CASSPGQGEGFGEKLFF.

The V call is TRBV7-9, the J call TRBJ2-2; maybe TRBD1 (5 bases). The CDR3 runs to 13 residues. Trimming shortened V by 5 bases and J by 7 bases, and 11 bases separated the two germline ends. Germline lookup yields CDR1 SEHNR and CDR2 FQNEAQ (reference sequence). The CDR3 DNA reads TGTGCCAGCAGCGCCCAGGGTGGCGGGGAGCTGTTTTTT. It codes for CASSAQGGGELFF.

This rearrangement joins TRBV14 to TRBJ2-5; D tentatively reads TRBD1 or TRBD2 (5 bases each). V lost 0 bases and J lost 5, with 10 bases in between. The length of the CDR3 is 14 residues. The germline gives CDR1 SGHDN, CDR2 FVKESK. DNA of the CDR3: TGTGCCAGCAGCCAAGAGAGGGGTAGGGAGACCCAGTACTTC. Protein product: CASSQERGRETQYF.

The chain is built from TRBV7-2 and TRBJ1-1, with D uncertain. The V and J ends lost 0 bases and 5 bases respectively, with 10 bases between them. CDR1 SGHTA and CDR2 FQGNSA come from the germline V gene. The CDR3 spans 14 residues. CDR3: CASSLALKGTEAFF. Here the CDR3 DNA reads TGTGCCAGCAGCTTAGCGCTTAAGGGTACTGAAGCTTTCTTT.

The rearrangement uses TRBV5-5 and TRBJ2-1; D is perhaps TRBD2 (6 bases). CDR3 length: 16 residues. Germline CDR1 and CDR2: SGHKS and YYEKEE (reference sequence). V was clipped by 3 bases and J by 5 bases, with 18 bases between them. DNA for the CDR3: TGTGCCAGCAGCTCCCCATTCGCGGGAAAAAACAATGAGCAGTTCTTC. The encoded protein is CASSSPFAGKNNEQFF.

This sequence joins TRBV4-1 and TRBJ1-6, with 8 bases fitting TRBD1. Per germline, CDR1 MGHRA and CDR2 YSYEKL. The junction had 12 bases not matched to a gene; V was cut back by 4 bases and J by 10 bases. This CDR3 contains 16 residues. CDR3 DNA sequence: TGCGCCAGCAGCCCACTCCAGGGACAGGAGAGATCACCCCTCCACTTT. Translation: CASSPLQGQERSPLHF.

Of note for this clone: Other DNA sequences within the sample encode an identical CDR3. V and J are TRBV5-1 and TRBJ2-3; 8 nucleotides agree with TRBD2. The CDR3 sequence is 13 residues long. V was pared by 4 bases and J by 5 bases, with 3 bases of the junction left unmatched. The germline gives CDR1 SGHRS, CDR2 YFSETQ. The CDR3 here is CASSLGGVDTQYF. The CDR3 region has the DNA TGCGCCAGCAGCCTCGGGGGGGTAGATACGCAGTATTTT.

The chain couples TRBV7-9 to TRBJ1-2, with D hard to call. V lost 5 bases, J lost 4 bases, and 11 bases lay in between. Germline-derived CDR1 and CDR2 are SEHNR and FQNEAQ (reference sequence). This CDR3 has 13 amino acids. The CDR3 reads CASSRGESYGYTF. The CDR3 nucleotides are TGTGCCAGCAGCCGCGGGGAGTCCTATGGCTACACCTTC.

The chain recombines TRBV7-2 with TRBJ2-3; D remains unclear. The CDR3 totals 14 residues. Germline CDR1 reads SGHTA; CDR2 reads FQGNSA. Deletions cut 0 bases from V and 5 bases from J, with 9 bases between. CDR3 amino acids: CASSLARAVDTQYF. CDR3 coding DNA: TGTGCCAGCAGCTTAGCCCGGGCGGTAGATACGCAGTATTTT.

The genes are TRBV27 and TRBJ2-2, with D possibly being TRBD1 or TRBD2 (5 bases each). The CDR3 loop spans 12 amino acids. Germline lookup yields CDR1 MNHEY and CDR2 SMNVEV (reference sequence). V was cut by 4 bases and J by 7 bases, with 7 bases left in between. This CDR3 is CASSWGSGELFF. The DNA of the CDR3 is TGTGCCAGCAGTTGGGGGAGCGGGGAGCTGTTTTTT.

V is TRBV25-1 and J is TRBJ2-3; no definite D call. The CDR3 has 12 residues. Trimming took 7 bases from V and 2 from J, leaving 7 bases between them. CDR1 is MGHDK and CDR2 is SYGVNS in the germline V gene. This CDR3 reads CASTHFTDTQYF. CDR3 nucleotides: TGTGCCAGCACCCATTTCACAGATACGCAGTATTTT.